Below, 18 T cell receptor beta chains from the same sample are listed, as sequenced in a study of STAT5B mutations in CD4+ large granular lymphocyte leukemia (dated by TCRdb to between 2021 and 2023). The method behind the library was the immunoSEQ multiplex PCR assay. Here the immuneACCESS table is served through TCRdb, limited to in-frame sequences with V and J called. Missing clones are a known gap in these copies; in checked studies unresolved V genes cover under half, and the rest lacks a known reason. This sample is represented by approximately 28,000 clones; 85% to 90% of them were singletons. The ten largest clonotypes hold 0.41% of the sample. Sequences were obtained from CD4+ T cells from blood buffy coats. The origin of the receptors is a human donor in good health.

V and J are TRBV4-1 and TRBJ2-3; no clear D. Germline assignment: CDR1 MGHRA and CDR2 YSYEKL. The V end lost 0 bases, the J end lost 2 bases, and 15 bases lay between the germline ends. The CDR3 covers 17 residues. CDR3 DNA: TGCGCCAGCAGCCAAGAAGGAGTCGCGCGGCTCACAGATACGCAGTATTTT. It encodes CASSQEGVARLTDTQYF.

This chain joins TRBV20-1 and TRBJ2-3, with 7 bases identical to TRBD2. Germline values: CDR1 DFQATT, CDR2 SNEGSKA (reference sequence). V lost 6 bases to trimming and J lost 6 bases; unmatched junction nucleotides: 3. The length of the CDR3 is 11 residues. Here the CDR3 reads CSASGGDTQYF. CDR3 nucleotide sequence: TGCAGTGCCTCCGGGGGGGATACGCAGTATTTT.

As regards this clone: The junction differs from germline at one of its ends, possibly a read error. V is TRBV2 and J is TRBJ1-2; 9 bases agree with TRBD1. The CDR3 totals 14 residues. CDR1 is SNHLY and CDR2 is FYNNEI in the germline V gene. CDR3 residues: CASSSGTGPHGHTF. In nucleotides, the CDR3 is TGTGCCAGCAGCTCCGGGACAGGGCCGCATGGCCACACCTTC. The full variable domain, with the rest looked up from reference TRBV2 and TRBJ1-2, is EPEVTQTPSHQVTQMGQEVILRCVPISNHLYFYWYRQILGQKVEFLVSFYNNEISEKSEIFDDQFSVERPDGSNFTLKIRSTKLEDSAMYFCASSSGTGPHGHTFGSGTRLTVV.

Only one count was recorded for this clone. The V call is TRBV15, the J call TRBJ1-2; tentative D call: TRBD1 (6 bases). The V gene's germline CDR1 is LNHNV and CDR2 YYDKDF (reference sequence). The CDR3 extends over 17 amino acids. Trimming left V 0 bases short and J 6 bases short, with 20 bases between. This chain's CDR3 is CATSRDAGVGARDGYTF. CDR3 nucleotides: TGTGCCACCAGCAGAGACGCCGGTGTGGGGGCGCGGGATGGCTACACCTTC. Full variable domain (rest looked up from reference TRBV15 and TRBJ1-2): DAMVIQNPRYQVTQFGKPVTLSCSQTLNHNVMYWYQQKSSQAPKLLFHYYDKDFNNEADTPDNFQSRRPNTSFCFLDIRSPGLGDTAMYLCATSRDAGVGARDGYTFGSGTRLTVV.

The rearrangement links TRBV5-6 to TRBJ1-2; 9 bases are shared with TRBD1. This CDR3 has 15 amino acids. CDR1 and CDR2 from the germline V gene are SGHDT and YYEEEE. The junction had 6 bases not matched to a gene; V was cut back by 3 bases and J by 3 bases. DNA for the CDR3: TGTGCCAGCAGCTCCAGACAGGGGGAGTACTATGGCTACACCTTC. It yields the protein CASSSRQGEYYGYTF. Supplemented by reference TRBV5-6 and TRBJ1-2, the full variable domain reads DAGVTQSPTHLIKTRGQQVTLRCSPKSGHDTVSWYQQALGQGPQFIFQYYEEEERQRGNFPDRFSGHQFPNYSSELNVNALLLGDSALYLCASSSRQGEYYGYTFGSGTRLTVV.

In its sample, this clone was seen once. The rearrangement joins TRBV28 to TRBJ1-2; D perhaps matches TRBD1 (5 bases). This CDR3 has 15 amino acids. The germline V gene encodes CDR1 MDHEN and CDR2 SYDVKM. V was cut by 1 base and J by 4 bases, with 13 bases left in between. The CDR3 coding sequence is TGTGCCAGCAGTTTATTGGCAGGGAACGGCTATGGCTACACCTTC. This translates into CASSLLAGNGYGYTF.

This chain uses TRBV15 with TRBJ1-1, with D hard to call. Germline assignment: CDR1 LNHNV and CDR2 YYDKDF (reference sequence). The CDR3 is 15 residues long. The V gene lost 0 bases and the J gene lost 0 bases, with 8 bases spanning the gap. The CDR3 DNA reads as TGTGCCACCAGCAGAGATCCGGGCATGAACACTGAAGCTTTCTTT. This sequence encodes CATSRDPGMNTEAFF.

This clone came up once. The chain has TRBV10-3 and TRBJ2-7, with 8 bases fitting TRBD1. This CDR3 comprises 16 residues. The germline gives CDR1 ENHRY, CDR2 SYGVKD. Losses at the gene ends were 0 bases for V and 1 base for J; bases not matched to a gene: 5. CDR3 coding DNA: TGTGCCATCAGTGAGTCCTGGACAGGGAGGTCCTACGAGCAGTACTTC. Translated, it gives CAISESWTGRSYEQYF.

This chain connects TRBV29-1 to TRBJ2-7; D may be TRBD2 (5 bases). Trimming removed 7 bases from V and 6 bases from J, with 16 bases in between. The CDR3 runs 12 residues. The germline CDR1 and CDR2 sequences are SQVTM and ANQGSEA. CDR3 sequence: CSARATSGEQYF. The CDR3 nucleotides read TGCAGCGCCCGAGCGACCAGCGGCGAGCAGTACTTC.

The chain combines TRBV11-2 with TRBJ1-2; D not resolved. Germline V CDR1 and CDR2: SGHAT, FQNNGV. V was clipped by 4 bases and J by 1 base, with 7 bases between them. The CDR3 contains 13 residues. CDR3 sequence: CASSSGLNYGYTF. Here the CDR3 DNA reads TGTGCCAGCAGCTCGGGCCTTAACTATGGCTACACCTTC.

The chain carries TRBV19 and TRBJ2-1, with D unresolved. V was clipped by 5 bases and J by 2 bases, with 7 bases between them. Germline-derived CDR1 and CDR2 are LNHDA and SQIVND (reference sequence). This CDR3 has 13 residues. CDR3 DNA: TGTGCCAGTAGTTCAGGTCCCTACAATGAGCAGTTCTTC. It codes for CASSSGPYNEQFF.

The chain joins TRBV11-2 to TRBJ1-1; 7 bases agree with TRBD1. Germline V gene data show CDR1 as SGHAT and CDR2 as FQNNGV. Germline trimming cut 1 base from V and 2 bases from J; bases unmatched to any gene: 7. The CDR3 is made up of 16 amino acids. The CDR3 region is CASSLVTGLDNTEAFF. The CDR3 DNA reads TGTGCCAGCAGCTTAGTGACAGGGCTTGATAACACTGAAGCTTTCTTT.

This chain joins TRBV5-1 and TRBJ2-7; D ambiguous. Trimming stripped 0 bases from V and 3 bases from J, with 4 bases between. Germline CDR1 reads SGHRS; CDR2 reads YFSETQ. The CDR3 is 12 amino acids. Here the CDR3 reads CASSLGGYEQYF. The CDR3 DNA follows: TGCGCCAGCAGCTTGGGCGGCTACGAGCAGTACTTC.

This chain links TRBV16 with TRBJ1-4; 9 positions agree with TRBD1. Germline CDR1 is KGHSY and CDR2 is FQNENV. Trimming removed 0 bases from V and 6 bases from J; junction bases left unmatched: 5. The CDR3 totals 16 residues. This CDR3 reads CASSQSIGQGYEKLFF. CDR3 nucleotide sequence: TGTGCCAGCAGCCAATCAATTGGACAGGGGTATGAAAAACTGTTTTTT. Full variable domain (remainder filled in from reference TRBV16 and TRBJ1-4): GEEVAQTPKHLVRGEGQKAKLYCAPIKGHSYVFWYQQVLKNEFKFLISFQNENVFDETGMPKERFSAKCLPNSPCSLEIQATKLEDSAVYFCASSQSIGQGYEKLFFGSGTQLSVL.

The chain couples TRBV15 to TRBJ2-7; 10 bases map to TRBD2. This CDR3 comprises 15 residues. The trim removed 0 bases at V and 2 bases at J, leaving 1 base unmatched. In germline, CDR1 is LNHNV, CDR2 YYDKDF (reference sequence). The CDR3 is CATSRDLAGAYEQYF. CDR3 nucleotides: TGTGCCACCAGCAGAGATCTAGCGGGGGCCTACGAGCAGTACTTC.

CDR3 DNA sequence: TGCGCCAGCAGCCGGTCCGGGAACACTGAAGCTTTCTTT. As protein: CASSRSGNTEAFF. The V call is TRBV5-1, the J call TRBJ1-1; no firm D call. CDR3 size: 13 residues. Per germline, CDR1 SGHRS and CDR2 YFSETQ. V was cut by 4 bases and J by 1 base, with 8 bases left in between. Complete variable domain (other parts from reference TRBV5-1 and TRBJ1-1): KAGVTQTPRYLIKTRGQQVTLSCSPISGHRSVSWYQQTPGQGLQFLFEYFSETQRNKGNFPGRFSGRQFSNSRSEMNVSTLELGDSALYLCASSRSGNTEAFFGQGTRLTVV.

This chain links TRBV5-1 with TRBJ1-2; TRBD1 agrees at 10 bases. V shed 2 bases, J shed 10 bases, and the junction held 5 bases outside the gene matches. The CDR3 is 13 residues long. Germline assignment: CDR1 SGHRS and CDR2 YFSETQ. CDR3 coding DNA: TGCGCCAGCAGCTTTGGGACAGGGGAGACCTACACCTTC. It translates to CASSFGTGETYTF.

The sample holds one count of this clone. The V gene is TRBV9, the J gene TRBJ2-7, with D possibly being TRBD1 or TRBD2 (6 bases each). CDR3 length: 13 residues. Looked up from germline, CDR1 is SGDLS and CDR2 is YYNGEE. V gave up 4 bases and J gave up 2 bases, with 10 bases separating them. Here the CDR3 DNA reads TGTGCCAGCAGCCCCGGGGGCCCCTACGAGCAGTACTTC. Amino acid sequence: CASSPGGPYEQYF.